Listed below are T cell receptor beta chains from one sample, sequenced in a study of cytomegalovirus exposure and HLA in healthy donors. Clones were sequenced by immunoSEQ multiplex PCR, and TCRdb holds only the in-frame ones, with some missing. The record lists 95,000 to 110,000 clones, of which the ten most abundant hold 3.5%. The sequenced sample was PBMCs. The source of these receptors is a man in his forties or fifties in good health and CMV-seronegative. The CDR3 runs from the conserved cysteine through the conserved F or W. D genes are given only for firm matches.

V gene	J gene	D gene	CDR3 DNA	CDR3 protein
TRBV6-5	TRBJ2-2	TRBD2	TGTGCCAGCACCCGAAGACTAGCCGCCGGGGAGCTGTTTTTT	CASTRRLAAGELFF
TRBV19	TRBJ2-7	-	TGTGCCAGCAGGGGTGTGGGGGGGCACGAGCAGTACTTC	CASRGVGGHEQYF
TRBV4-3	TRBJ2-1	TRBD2	TGCGCCAGCAGCCAGGGTTCTAGCGGGAGGGGCCTCCAGTTCTTC	CASSQGSSGRGLQFF
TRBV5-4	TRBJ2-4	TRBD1	TGTGCCAGCAGCTTGGCGATTCCGGGGACAGGGGTCATTCAGTACTTC	CASSLAIPGTGVIQYF
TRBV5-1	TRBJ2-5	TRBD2	TGCGCCAGCAGGGGCGGCAGGGCCGGGACTAGCGGGGAAGAGACCCAGTACTTC	CASRGGRAGTSGEETQYF
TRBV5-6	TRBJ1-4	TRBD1	TGTGCCAGCAGAAAACAGGGGGCGTTTAGTGAAAAACTGTTTTTT	CASRKQGAFSEKLFF
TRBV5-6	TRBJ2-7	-	TGTGCCAGCAGCTTGCACGGTGGCTACGAGCAGTACTTC	CASSLHGGYEQYF
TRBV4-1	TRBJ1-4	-	TGCGCCAGCAGCCAAGCCCGGAGTAATGAAAAACTGTTTTTT	CASSQARSNEKLFF
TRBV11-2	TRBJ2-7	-	TGTGCCAGCAGCTTGCCCGAACAGGGGGGGCTATCGGAGCAGTACTTC	CASSLPEQGGLSEQYF
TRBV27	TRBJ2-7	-	TGTGCCAGCAGCTTATCCAGTCAGACCTACGAGCAGTACTTC	CASSLSSQTYEQYF
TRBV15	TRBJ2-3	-	TGTGCCACCAGCAGAGATCGAGGGCTCGCAGATACGCAGTATTTT	CATSRDRGLADTQYF
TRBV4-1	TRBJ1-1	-	TGCGCCAGCAGCCAAGATAGCAGGGGTGAAGCTTTCTTT	CASSQDSRGEAFF
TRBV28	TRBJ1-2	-	TGTGCCAGCAGTTTAGGCGCAGGCTATGGCTACACCTTC	CASSLGAGYGYTF
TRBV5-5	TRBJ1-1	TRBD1	TGTGCCAGCAGCTTGACAGGGGGCAGTACTGAAGCTTTCTTT	CASSLTGGSTEAFF
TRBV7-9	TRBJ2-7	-	TGTGCCAGCAGCCCCCGAGAGAGCTCCTACGAGCAGTACTTC	CASSPRESSYEQYF
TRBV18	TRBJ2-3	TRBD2	TGTGCCAGCTCACGGAAGGGACTAGCGGGAGTAGTAGATACGCAGTATTTT	CASSRKGLAGVVDTQYF
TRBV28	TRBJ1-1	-	TGTGCCAGCAGTTTAGAACCAGGGGTACGGAACACTGAAGCTTTCTTT	CASSLEPGVRNTEAFF
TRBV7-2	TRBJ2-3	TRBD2	TGTGCCAGCAGCTGGCGGGGGGCAACAGATACGCAGTATTTT	CASSWRGATDTQYF
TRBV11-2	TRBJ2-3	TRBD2	TGTGCCAGCAGCCTCGGGAGTAGCGGGAGGACAGATACGCAGTATTTT	CASSLGSSGRTDTQYF
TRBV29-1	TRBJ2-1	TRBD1	TGCAGCGTTGATGGGACAGGGACGGTTGAGCAGTTCTTC	CSVDGTGTVEQFF
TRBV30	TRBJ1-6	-	TGTGCCTGGAAAGTTGAGTTAGGGGCCTATAATTCACCCCTCCACTTT	CAWKVELGAYNSPLHF
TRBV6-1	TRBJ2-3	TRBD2	TGTGCCAGCAGTGAAGGACGGACTAGCGATGCAGATACGCAGTATTTT	CASSEGRTSDADTQYF
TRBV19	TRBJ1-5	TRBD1	TGTGCCAGTAGTTTCTACAGGGGGCAGGGCAATCAGCCCCAGCATTTT	CASSFYRGQGNQPQHF
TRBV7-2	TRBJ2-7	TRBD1	TGTGCCAGCAGCACAGTCAGGGGGCCACCCTACGAGCAGTACTTC	CASSTVRGPPYEQYF
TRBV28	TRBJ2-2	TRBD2	TGTGCCAGCACTCTAGCGGGAAGGAACACCGGGGAGCTGTTTTTT	CASTLAGRNTGELFF
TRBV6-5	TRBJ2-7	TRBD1	TGTGCCAGCAGTAAAGGGGAACAGGGGGGCGAGCAGTACTTC	CASSKGEQGGEQYF
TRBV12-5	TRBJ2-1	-	TGTGCTAGTGGTTTGGACTCAGGGTTGCAGTTCTTC	CASGLDSGLQFF
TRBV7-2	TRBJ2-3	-	TGTGCCAGCAGCTCCCGGGGGGCCAAGGATACGCAGTATTTT	CASSSRGAKDTQYF
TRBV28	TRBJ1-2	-	TGTGCCAGCAGTTCGACAGGTCCCTATGGCTACACCTTC	CASSSTGPYGYTF
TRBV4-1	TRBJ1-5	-	TGCGCCAGCAGCCAAGCTTTGAGCAATCAGCCCCAGCATTTT	CASSQALSNQPQHF
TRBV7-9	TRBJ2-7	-	TGTGCCAGCAGCTACGGACAGTACGAGCAGTACTTC	CASSYGQYEQYF
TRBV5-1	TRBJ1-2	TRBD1	TGCGCCAGCAGCTTGGGGGACAGAAACTATGGCTACACCTTC	CASSLGDRNYGYTF
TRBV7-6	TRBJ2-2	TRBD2	TGTGCCAGCAGCTTAGGACTAGCGGGAGGAACGAACACCGGGGAGCTGTTTTTT	CASSLGLAGGTNTGELFF
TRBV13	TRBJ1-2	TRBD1	TGTGCCAGCAGCCCCGGACAGGGCCCCTATGGCTACACCTTC	CASSPGQGPYGYTF
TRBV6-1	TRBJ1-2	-	TGTGCCAGCAGAGCAGACAGGAGATCCAATGGCTACACCTTC	CASRADRRSNGYTF
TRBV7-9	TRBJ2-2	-	TGTGCCAGCAGCTCGCATACAGGGACGAACACCGGGGAGCTGTTTTTT	CASSSHTGTNTGELFF
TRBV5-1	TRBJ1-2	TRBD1	TGCGCCAGCAGCTTACAGGGGGCCGACTATGGCTACACCTTC	CASSLQGADYGYTF
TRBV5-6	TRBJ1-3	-	TGTGCCAGCAGCTTGGGGGGGGCTGGAAACACCATATATTTT	CASSLGGAGNTIYF
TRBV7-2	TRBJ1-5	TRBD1	TGTGCCAGCAGCTCAGGGACAGTCGCTAATCAGCCCCAGCATTTT	CASSSGTVANQPQHF
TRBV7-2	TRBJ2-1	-	TGTGCCAGCAGCCCCCGATCTCTAGGGGCCTACAATGAGCAGTTCTTC	CASSPRSLGAYNEQFF
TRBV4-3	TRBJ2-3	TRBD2	TGCGCCAGCAGCCAAGGGGCTGGCGGGGGGACTATCACAGATACGCAGTATTTT	CASSQGAGGGTITDTQYF
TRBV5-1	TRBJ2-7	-	TGCGCCAGCAGCTTGGCCTTGGACAGACCCTACGAGCAGTACTTC	CASSLALDRPYEQYF
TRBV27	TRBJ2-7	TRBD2	TGTGCCAGCAGTTTAACTAGCGCATACGAGCAGTACTTC	CASSLTSAYEQYF
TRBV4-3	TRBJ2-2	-	TGCGCCAGCAGCCAAGCACGGTGGAACACCGGGGAGCTGTTTTTT	CASSQARWNTGELFF
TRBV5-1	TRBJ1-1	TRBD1	TGCGCCAGCAGCCGGGACAGTCGAGCTTTCTTT	CASSRDSRAFF
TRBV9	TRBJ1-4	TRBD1	TGTGCCAGCAGCGCCACGAGACAGGGGGAAAAACTGTTTTTT	CASSATRQGEKLFF
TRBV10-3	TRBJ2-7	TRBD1	TGTGCCATCAGTGAGGGGACAGGACCGAACTACGAGCAGTACTTC	CAISEGTGPNYEQYF
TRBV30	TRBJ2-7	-	TGTGCCTGGAGTCCGAGGGCAGTGATAATGAAGCAGTACTTC	CAWSPRAVIMKQYF
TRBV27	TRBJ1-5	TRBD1	TGTGCCATCGGGACAGCGAATCAGCCCCAGCATTTT	CAIGTANQPQHF
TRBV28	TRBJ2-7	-	TGTGCCAGCAGTCAGCCTAGGACAGCCGACTCCTACGAGCAGTACTTC	CASSQPRTADSYEQYF
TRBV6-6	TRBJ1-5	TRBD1	TGTGCCAGCAGACAAAGGGACAGCCGAATGCAGCCCCAGCATTTT	CASRQRDSRMQPQHF
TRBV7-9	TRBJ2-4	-	TGTGCCAGCAGCTTAGCAAATTCAGGGCTAGCCAAAAACATTCAGTACTTC	CASSLANSGLAKNIQYF